The subject of this entry is one TCR beta chain. Unmatched junction bases numbered 9, after V lost 6 bases and J lost 5 bases. This CDR3 is built from 17 residues. Looked up from germline, CDR1 is SGHVS and CDR2 is FNYEAQ. The assay was immunoSEQ multiplex PCR, and TCRdb's table has in-frame clones only and misses some. The sample contains some 350,000 clones, approximately 90% of which appear only once. The sample belongs to a study of blood T cell repertoires in COVID-19. The wider study: Both acute and convalescent COVID-19 samples were obtained from the United States, Italy and Spain.

Those enrolled, adults aged roughly 18 to 89 years, came from 24 US areas. What was sequenced was PBMCs or T cells enriched from blood (not recorded which). The J gene is TRBJ2-2, the V gene TRBV7-6; the match to TRBD2 covers 13 bases. The receptor was derived from a man younger than 30 who had recovered from COVID-19. The CDR3 bases are TGTGCCAGCAGGGATACGGGGACTAGCGGGGAAACCGGGGAGCTGTTTTTT. This gives the protein CASRDTGTSGETGELFF. Together with reference TRBV7-6 and TRBJ2-2, the CDR3 gives the full variable domain: GAGVSQSPRYKVTKRGQDVALRCDPISGHVSLYWYRQALGQGPEFLTYFNYEAQQDKSGLPNDRFSAERPEGSISTLTIQRTEQRDSAMYRCASRDTGTSGETGELFFGEGSRLTVL.